This entry lists 29 T cell receptor beta chains sequenced from one sample in a study of cytomegalovirus exposure and HLA in healthy donors. The PCR was carried out with 60 Vbeta primers and 13 Jbeta primers. Data came from immunoSEQ multiplex PCR; TCRdb stores just in-frame clones and leaves some out. The data hold 130,000 or so clones, with over 8.5% observed a single time. What was sequenced was PBMCs. Receptor source: a middle-aged woman in good health and CMV-seropositive.

This clone was recorded a few times. The chain uses TRBV2 and TRBJ2-7; perhaps TRBD1 as D (5 bases). V was clipped by 6 bases and J by 0 bases, with 6 bases between them. The CDR3 consists of 12 residues. Germline V gene sequence: CDR1 SNHLY, CDR2 FYNNEI. CDR3 coding DNA: TGTGCCAGCAGGGACAACTCCTACGAGCAGTACTTC. Its translation: CASRDNSYEQYF.

This clone appeared a few times. The CDR3 DNA follows: TGTGCCAGCACCACTAAGGCACTAGCGGGGGGAGTGGAGCTGTTTTTT. Translation gives CASTTKALAGGVELFF. The chain is built from TRBV7-2 and TRBJ2-2; 12 bases are a match to TRBD2. CDR1 and CDR2 from the germline V gene are SGHTA and FQGNSA. V lost 7 bases to trimming and J lost 10 bases; unmatched junction nucleotides: 13. The CDR3 loop spans 16 amino acids.

The V and J genes are TRBV9 and TRBJ1-1; no firm D call. The ends were cut back, 2 bases at V and 1 base at J, with 12 bases in the middle. The CDR3 has 15 amino acids. Germline V CDR1 and CDR2: SGDLS, YYNGEE. In DNA form, the CDR3 reads TGTGCCAGCAGCGTTGATCACTCTCCGAACACTGAAGCTTTCTTT. Its translation is CASSVDHSPNTEAFF.

This clone was seen only a few times. The V gene is TRBV2, the J gene TRBJ1-5, with D hard to call. CDR3 length: 13 amino acids. Germline CDR1 is SNHLY and CDR2 is FYNNEI. The V and J ends lost 4 bases and 1 base respectively, with 5 bases between them. The CDR3 DNA sequence: TGTGCCAGCAGTGGAGAGAGCAATCAGCCCCAGCATTTT. Translation gives CASSGESNQPQHF. Full variable domain (missing parts from reference TRBV2 and TRBJ1-5): EPEVTQTPSHQVTQMGQEVILRCVPISNHLYFYWYRQILGQKVEFLVSFYNNEISEKSEIFDDQFSVERPDGSNFTLKIRSTKLEDSAMYFCASSGESNQPQHFGDGTRLSIL.

This clone has only a few counts. The V and J genes are TRBV6-1 and TRBJ2-1, with a weak D call TRBD2 (5 bases). Germline V lookup: CDR1 MNHNS, CDR2 SASEGT. The CDR3 length is 13 residues. V was shortened by 8 bases and J by 0 bases, with 8 bases between the two germline ends. The CDR3 nucleotides read TGTGCCAGCCGGGGAATCTCCTACAATGAGCAGTTCTTC. This codes for CASRGISYNEQFF.

The CDR3 reads CASSLAGLGETQYF. The CDR3 DNA reads as TGTGCCAGCAGCTTAGCAGGGCTAGGGGAGACCCAGTACTTC. This chain uses TRBV5-6 with TRBJ2-5, with D maybe TRBD1 (5 bases). The CDR3 length is 14 residues. Trimming pared 2 bases from V and 5 bases from J, leaving 13 bases between. Germline CDR1 reads SGHDT; CDR2 reads YYEEEE.

This clone was counted a few times. In DNA form, the CDR3 reads TGTGCCAGCAGTGAGGCTATGGGCGCAGATACGCAGTATTTT. It codes for CASSEAMGADTQYF. The chain recombines TRBV2 with TRBJ2-3; D not certain. The germline gives CDR1 SNHLY, CDR2 FYNNEI. V lost 3 bases and J lost 4, with 11 bases in between. The CDR3 loop spans 14 amino acids.

The V and J genes are TRBV30 and TRBJ2-3; D not resolved. CDR1 and CDR2 from the germline V gene are GTSNPN and SVGIG (reference sequence). The CDR3 length is 11 residues. The V end lost 4 bases, the J end lost 2 bases, and 4 bases lay between the germline ends. CDR3 sequence reads: CAWTNTDTQYF. Here the CDR3 DNA reads TGTGCCTGGACAAACACAGATACGCAGTATTTT.

A few counts support this clone. The rearrangement joins TRBV5-6 to TRBJ1-2; 11 bases are shared with TRBD1. This CDR3 has 16 amino acids. Germline CDR1 is SGHDT and CDR2 is YYEEEE. J was trimmed by 6 bases and V by 4 bases; bases with no gene match: 11. Here the CDR3 reads CASSGLDRGQTNGYTF. In DNA form, the CDR3 reads TGTGCCAGCAGCGGGTTGGACAGGGGGCAAACTAATGGCTACACCTTC. Supplemented by reference TRBV5-6 and TRBJ1-2, the full variable domain reads DAGVTQSPTHLIKTRGQQVTLRCSPKSGHDTVSWYQQALGQGPQFIFQYYEEEERQRGNFPDRFSGHQFPNYSSELNVNALLLGDSALYLCASSGLDRGQTNGYTFGSGTRLTVV.

This clone was picked up a small number of times. The chain employs TRBV10-3 and TRBJ1-1, with a weak D call TRBD1 (5 bases). CDR1 and CDR2 from the germline V gene are ENHRY and SYGVKD. The CDR3 is 13 amino acids. The germline V and J ends were trimmed by 6 bases and 0 bases, with 8 bases remaining between them. CDR3 region: CAIRTDMNTEAFF. In DNA form, the CDR3 reads TGTGCCATCAGGACAGACATGAACACTGAAGCTTTCTTT.

This clone was counted a few times. The chain couples TRBV30 to TRBJ1-1; TRBD1 matches at 7 bases. This CDR3 is built from 12 residues. Germline V lookup: CDR1 GTSNPN, CDR2 SVGIG (reference sequence). V shed 4 bases and J 7 bases; nucleotides not matched to a gene: 6. Written as DNA, the CDR3 is TGTGCCTGGAAACAGGGGTTGGTTGAAGCTTTCTTT. Protein: CAWKQGLVEAFF.

This sequence joins TRBV9 and TRBJ1-1; D unresolved. Germline V gene sequence: CDR1 SGDLS, CDR2 YYNGEE. The CDR3 runs 13 residues. Trimming pared 0 bases from V and 5 bases from J, leaving 8 bases between. CDR3 sequence reads: CASSVEGATEAFF. DNA of the CDR3: TGTGCCAGCAGCGTAGAAGGAGCAACTGAAGCTTTCTTT.

The chain has TRBV30 and TRBJ2-7, with 8 bases matching TRBD2. CDR1 GTSNPN and CDR2 SVGIG come from the germline V gene (reference sequence). The CDR3 is 12 amino acids. With 4 bases clipped from V and 6 bases from J, the junction kept 5 bases outside the gene matches. The CDR3 protein is CAWTPGGGEQYF. The CDR3 DNA is TGTGCCTGGACCCCCGGGGGGGGCGAGCAGTACTTC.

This clone was found a few times. The chain couples TRBV5-1 to TRBJ2-7, with D perhaps matching TRBD1 (5 bases). The V end lost 1 base, the J end lost 2 bases, and 10 bases lay between the germline ends. Germline V lookup: CDR1 SGHRS, CDR2 YFSETQ. CDR3 size: 14 residues. The chain's CDR3 is CASSLSTATYEQYF. CDR3 coding DNA: TGCGCCAGCAGCTTGTCGACAGCTACCTACGAGCAGTACTTC.

The chain carries TRBV6-1 and TRBJ1-6, with D unclear. Trimming removed 2 bases at V and 2 bases at J, with 4 bases between. The CDR3 totals 14 residues. The V gene's germline CDR1 is MNHNS and CDR2 SASEGT. The CDR3 protein is CASSEHPYNSPLHF. CDR3 sequence (DNA): TGTGCCAGCAGTGAACATCCCTATAATTCACCCCTCCACTTT.

This clone was counted between two and nine times. This chain connects TRBV30 to TRBJ2-5, with 8 bases matching TRBD2. Germline loops: CDR1 GTSNPN, CDR2 SVGIG (reference sequence). The junction had 10 bases not matched to a gene; V was cut back by 0 bases and J by 1 base. This CDR3 region has 17 residues. In nucleotides, the CDR3 is TGTGCCTGGAGTGTAGGCCTGAGCGGGGGTTTCCAAGAGACCCAGTACTTC. This gives the protein CAWSVGLSGGFQETQYF. The full variable domain, in which reference TRBV30 and TRBJ2-5 provide the parts outside the CDR3, is SQTIHQWPATLVQPVGSPLSLECTVEGTSNPNLYWYRQAAGRGLQLLFYSVGIGQISSEVPQNLSASRPQDRQFILSSKKLLLSDSGFYLCAWSVGLSGGFQETQYFGPGTRLLVL.

The chain links TRBV7-2 to TRBJ1-1; possibly TRBD1 for D (6 bases). The CDR3 spans 14 residues. V lost 3 bases and J 0 bases, leaving 8 bases between the germline ends. Germline V gene data show CDR1 as SGHTA and CDR2 as FQGNSA. The CDR3 DNA reads TGTGCCAGCAGCTTTACAGGGCTGAACACTGAAGCTTTCTTT. Translating it yields CASSFTGLNTEAFF.

The gene calls are TRBV5-4 and TRBJ2-7; D is possibly TRBD1 (5 bases). Trimming took 2 bases from V and 5 from J, leaving 11 bases between them. The germline gives CDR1 SGHNT, CDR2 YYREEE (reference sequence). The CDR3 extends over 13 amino acids. The CDR3 region is CASSLTGRDEQYF. The CDR3 nucleotides are TGTGCCAGCAGCTTAACAGGCAGGGACGAGCAGTACTTC.

This clone has more than one count but fewer than ten. The chain couples TRBV18 to TRBJ2-2, with 10 nucleotides matching TRBD1. The germline gives CDR1 KGHSH, CDR2 LQKENI. CDR3 length: 15 amino acids. With 5 bases clipped from V and 3 bases from J, the junction kept 3 bases outside the gene matches. CDR3 amino acids: CASSFGQGDTGELFF. As DNA, the CDR3 is TGTGCCAGCTCATTTGGACAGGGGGACACCGGGGAGCTGTTTTTT.

V is TRBV6-6 and J is TRBJ2-3; possibly TRBD2 for D (6 bases). V was clipped by 6 bases and J by 4 bases, with 17 bases between them. The CDR3 sequence is 15 residues long. CDR1 and CDR2 from the germline V gene are MNHNY and SVGAGI (reference sequence). The CDR3 coding sequence is TGTGCCAGCAGCTCCAAACTCGGGGGATCAGATACGCAGTATTTT. Its protein is CASSSKLGGSDTQYF.

This clone has only a few counts. The genes are TRBV25-1 and TRBJ1-2; 7 bases align to TRBD1. Germline CDR1 is MGHDK and CDR2 is SYGVNS. The V and J ends lost 3 bases and 4 bases, in that order; junction bases with no gene match: 5. The CDR3 sequence is 14 residues long. The CDR3, as DNA: TGTGCCAGCAGTGACTCAACAGGGGTCTATGGCTACACCTTC. It specifies CASSDSTGVYGYTF.

The chain links TRBV27 to TRBJ2-7; TRBD1 is a possible D gene (5 bases). CDR1 and CDR2 (germline): MNHEY, SMNVEV (reference sequence). Trimming pared 8 bases from V and 0 bases from J, leaving 11 bases between. The CDR3 runs to 13 residues. The CDR3 DNA is TGTGCCAGCCGACAGAGCCCCTCCTACGAGCAGTACTTC. Translating gives CASRQSPSYEQYF.

This chain uses TRBV5-4 with TRBJ2-5; a weak D match, TRBD2 (6 bases). This CDR3 has 15 residues. The V and J ends lost 4 bases and 4 bases respectively, with 17 bases between them. CDR1 and CDR2 from the germline V gene are SGHNT and YYREEE (reference sequence). Here the CDR3 reads CASSGGIRFPETQYF. The CDR3 DNA sequence: TGTGCCAGCAGCGGGGGGATCCGTTTCCCAGAGACCCAGTACTTC.

This clone was counted only a few times. V and J are TRBV7-8 and TRBJ1-1, with D tentatively TRBD1 (5 bases). This CDR3 contains 13 residues. Germline CDR1 is SGHVS and CDR2 is FQNEAQ. V lost 1 base and J 7 bases, leaving 10 bases between the germline ends. CDR3 sequence reads: CASSLVGGGEAFF. The DNA for the CDR3 is TGTGCCAGCAGCTTAGTGGGGGGTGGTGAAGCTTTCTTT. Looking up the rest from reference TRBV7-8 and TRBJ1-1 gives the full variable domain: GAGVSQSPRYKVAKRGQDVALRCDPISGHVSLFWYQQALGQGPEFLTYFQNEAQLDKSGLPSDRFFAERPEGSVSTLKIQRTQQEDSAVYLCASSLVGGGEAFFGQGTRLTVV.

This clone was observed a handful of times. Within the sample, other DNA sequences also encode this same CDR3. The CDR3 loop is CASSLGQGYTEAFF. The CDR3 DNA sequence: TGTGCCAGTAGTTTGGGACAGGGGTACACTGAAGCTTTCTTT. V gene TRBV19 combines with J gene TRBJ1-1; 10 bases fit TRBD1. Germline-derived CDR1 and CDR2 are LNHDA and SQIVND (reference sequence). The V and J ends lost 5 bases and 3 bases, in that order; junction bases with no gene match: 3. The CDR3 is 14 amino acids.

This clone has more than one count but fewer than ten. The V gene is TRBV19, the J gene TRBJ1-2; tentative D call: TRBD1 (5 bases). From germline, CDR1 is LNHDA and CDR2 SQIVND (reference sequence). This CDR3 comprises 14 residues. V was shortened by 4 bases and J by 2 bases, with 11 bases between the two germline ends. CDR3 region: CASSKVAGNYGYTF. The CDR3 DNA sequence: TGTGCCAGTAGTAAAGTCGCAGGGAACTATGGCTACACCTTC.

This clone was observed a handful of times. This chain joins TRBV19 and TRBJ2-2; TRBD2 aligns across 8 bases. CDR1 and CDR2 from the germline V gene are LNHDA and SQIVND (reference sequence). The CDR3 has 15 residues. The trim removed 1 base at V and 6 bases at J, leaving 4 bases unmatched. The CDR3: CASSIAGGASGELFF. CDR3 nucleotide sequence: TGTGCCAGTAGTATAGCCGGGGGGGCGTCCGGGGAGCTGTTTTTT.

This clone was seen a few times. V is TRBV5-1 and J is TRBJ2-1, with 11 bases that match TRBD2. Per germline, CDR1 SGHRS and CDR2 YFSETQ. The CDR3 is 15 amino acids. V trimming: 2 bases; J trimming: 5 bases; junction bases outside the gene matches: 3. For the CDR3, the DNA is TGCGCCAGCAGCTTTAGCGGGGGGGCGAACAATGAGCAGTTCTTC. The encoded protein is CASSFSGGANNEQFF.

The genes are TRBV5-1 and TRBJ2-2; 11 positions match TRBD2. The germline CDR1 and CDR2 sequences are SGHRS and YFSETQ. V shed 2 bases, J shed 3 bases, and the junction held 3 bases outside the gene matches. This CDR3 has 16 amino acids. DNA of the CDR3: TGCGCCAGCAGCTTTGGGACTAGCGGATACACCGGGGAGCTGTTTTTT. Residues: CASSFGTSGYTGELFF. Full variable domain (remainder filled in from reference TRBV5-1 and TRBJ2-2): KAGVTQTPRYLIKTRGQQVTLSCSPISGHRSVSWYQQTPGQGLQFLFEYFSETQRNKGNFPGRFSGRQFSNSRSEMNVSTLELGDSALYLCASSFGTSGYTGELFFGEGSRLTVL.